The source of this T cell receptor (beta chain) is a study of regulatory T cells. General study points: Skewed V and J usage and few unique V-J pairs marked patient repertoires, most in Tregs. In CD3G-deficient patients, conventional CD4+ T cells were enriched for hydrophobic CDR3 residues at positions 6 and 7.

The CDR3 extends over 16 amino acids. CDR1 and CDR2 from the germline V gene are SGHRS and YFSETQ. V lost 0 bases to trimming and J lost 2 bases, with 9 bases between them. About this clone: Its antigen remains unidentified.

The PCR used 52 TRBV and 13 TRBJ primers. The assay was immunoSEQ multiplex PCR, and TCRdb's table has in-frame clones only and misses some. Of over 25,000 clones in the sample, under 95% were seen once. The chain links TRBV5-1 to TRBJ2-6; D could derive from TRBD1 or TRBD2 (5 bases each). What was sequenced was conventional CD4+ T cells sorted from blood. The receptor comes from a person aged 18-30 years with CD3G deficiency. The CDR3 loop is CASSLDGAAGANVLTF. CDR3 coding DNA: TGCGCCAGCAGCTTGGACGGGGCAGCTGGGGCCAACGTCCTGACTTTC.